This is a list of T cell receptor beta chains from one sample in a study of T cells after yellow fever vaccination. TCRdb itself ran the 5' RACE reads through MiXCR, one entry per CDR3 protein. The data hold approximately 260,000 distinct CDR3 sequences, with about 5.2% observed a single time. The sequenced sample was CD4+ T cells sorted from PBMCs, obtained on the day of the yellow fever booster vaccination. Receptors were obtained from a young man who received the YFV17D yellow fever vaccine. CDR3s include the opening cysteine and the closing phenylalanine or tryptophan. A D gene is named only where the DNA matches it firmly. Expanded clones are given a class, and other clones once, few, many or no size at all.

d_call	v_call	clone_size	j_call	cdr3_nt	cdr3_aa
TRBD2	TRBV2	many	TRBJ2-1	TGTGCCAGCAGTGAAGAGGCGGCGGGGGTGCAGTTCTTC	CASSEEAAGVQFF
NA	TRBV12-3/TRBV12-4	few	TRBJ2-5	TGTGCCAGCAGTTTAGCCTTCGGGACGGGTGATCAAGAGACCCAGTACTTC	CASSLAFGTGDQETQYF
TRBD1	TRBV7-9	few	TRBJ1-2	TGTGCCAGCAGCCGGACAGGGGGCGCAGAACACTATGGCTACACCTTC	CASSRTGGAEHYGYTF
NA	TRBV27	NA	TRBJ1-1	TGTGCCAGCAGTTTAGGGGAAGAGACTGAAGCTTTCTTT	CASSLGEETEAFF
NA	TRBV4-3	many	TRBJ1-5	TGCGCCAGCAGCCAAGGGGGCCAGCCCCATCAGCCCCAGCATTTT	CASSQGGQPHQPQHF
TRBD1	TRBV20-1	NA	TRBJ1-5	TGCAGTGCTAGTCTTGGACAGGACCATCAGCCCCAGCATTTT	CSASLGQDHQPQHF
NA	TRBV7-9	NA	TRBJ1-5	TGTGCCAGCAGCGCACTGCACAATCAGCCCCAGCATTTT	CASSALHNQPQHF
TRBD2	TRBV6-5	NA	TRBJ2-1	TGTGCCAGCAGCCTACGGGGGGTGGGCTACAATGAGCAGTTCTTC	CASSLRGVGYNEQFF
TRBD2	TRBV7-9	many	TRBJ2-3	TGTGCCAGCAGCCTCCGACTAGCGGGGGGGCCTGCAGATACGCAGTATTTT	CASSLRLAGGPADTQYF
NA	TRBV6-1	many	TRBJ2-3	TGTGCCAGCAGTGAGGGGTCCGGCGCTGGAACAGATACGCAGTATTTT	CASSEGSGAGTDTQYF
NA	TRBV5-1	few	TRBJ1-2	TGCGCCAGCAGCGTGGGACCCCCGGGACGGGGGTTTGGCTACACCTTC	CASSVGPPGRGFGYTF
NA	TRBV7-2	NA	TRBJ2-1	TGTGCCAGCAGCTCACGTTCCCACAATGAGCAGTTCTTC	CASSSRSHNEQFF
NA	TRBV7-2	once	TRBJ2-7	TGTGCCAGCAGCTTAGGGCGGCGAGCCTACGAGCAGTACTTC	CASSLGRRAYEQYF
NA	TRBV20-1	many	TRBJ1-1	TGCAGTGCTAGACCCTCAGGGGTGGGTACTGAAGCTTTCTTT	CSARPSGVGTEAFF
TRBD1	TRBV6-2/TRBV6-3	NA	TRBJ1-5	TGTGCCAGCAGATTCCCGGGACAGGGTGATCAGCCCCAGCATTTT	CASRFPGQGDQPQHF
NA	TRBV7-9	NA	TRBJ1-1	TGTGCCAGCAGCTTAGTAGGGGGACACACTGAAGCTTTCTTT	CASSLVGGHTEAFF
TRBD1	TRBV2	few	TRBJ2-5	TGTGCCAGCAGTAGCCTAGACAGGGTCCAAGAGACCCAGTACTTC	CASSSLDRVQETQYF